Listed here are 28 T cell receptor beta chains from one sample, sequenced in a study of T cell responses to AZD1222 COVID-19 vaccine (dated by TCRdb to about 2021). Library creation used the immunoSEQ multiplex PCR assay. TCRdb provides this immuneACCESS table in a form limited to in-frame rearrangements. Some clones are lacking; in checked studies, under half of them reflect an unresolved V gene, and why the rest are absent is not known. The sample contains over 85,000 clones, about 85% of them found a single time. 2.5% to 3.5% of the sample comes from the top ten. Interpreted using the paper, the time point label stands for: baseline before first vaccination. The specimen was peripheral blood, collected on day 0 of AZD1222 vaccination. These receptors originate from an adult in good health.

The V and J genes are TRBV3-1 (or the pseudogene TRBV3-2) and TRBJ1-2; the D is unclear. CDR1 and CDR2 from the germline V gene are LGHDT and YNNKEL (reference sequence). V lost 5 bases to trimming and J lost 1 base, with 5 bases between them. The CDR3 contains 12 residues. CDR3 in DNA: TGTGCCAGCAGCGTCGGTAACTATGGCTACACCTTC. It yields the protein CASSVGNYGYTF.

CDR3 sequence (DNA): TGTGCCAGTAGCTCGCGGGAGGGCGCTAGGAACGAGCAGTACTTC. Translated, it gives CASSSREGARNEQYF. The chain couples TRBV19 to TRBJ2-7; 9 bases map to TRBD2. Trimming took 6 bases from V and 5 from J; bases not matched to a gene: 11. The germline V gene encodes CDR1 LNHDA and CDR2 SQIVND (reference sequence). This CDR3 contains 15 residues.

The gene calls are TRBV18 and TRBJ2-3; the D gene is possibly TRBD2 (5 bases). Trimming pared 3 bases from V and 1 base from J, leaving 11 bases between. CDR1 is KGHSH and CDR2 is LQKENI in the germline V gene. This CDR3 is built from 15 residues. CDR3 amino acids: CASSPGGRGTDTQYF. The CDR3 DNA sequence: TGTGCCAGCTCACCGGGCGGGCGCGGCACAGATACGCAGTATTTT.

The chain has TRBV19 and TRBJ2-6; no clear D. Germline CDR1 is LNHDA and CDR2 is SQIVND (reference sequence). The length of the CDR3 is 18 residues. The germline V and J ends were trimmed by 5 bases and 0 bases, with 17 bases remaining between them. CDR3 nucleotide sequence: TGTGCCAGTAGTTACACCCAGTTACAGAGCTCTGGGGCCAACGTCCTGACTTTC. Translating it yields CASSYTQLQSSGANVLTF.

The rearrangement uses TRBV7-8 and TRBJ1-5; D remains unclear. Germline assignment: CDR1 SGHVS and CDR2 FQNEAQ. The CDR3 spans 15 residues. Trimming took off 1 base at V and 1 base at J, with 8 bases between the two ends. DNA of the CDR3: TGTGCCAGCAGCTTAGACGCACGGAGCAATCAGCCCCAGCATTTT. Its protein is CASSLDARSNQPQHF.

The chain uses TRBV9 and TRBJ1-5; D gene uncertain. Deletions cut 0 bases from V and 5 bases from J, with 12 bases between. Germline V lookup: CDR1 SGDLS, CDR2 YYNGEE. This CDR3 region has 15 residues. DNA of the CDR3: TGTGCCAGCAGCGTAGATACGGACTTCGATCAGCCCCAGCATTTT. Translated, it gives CASSVDTDFDQPQHF. Based on the CDR3 plus reference TRBV9 and TRBJ1-5, the full variable domain is DSGVTQTPKHLITATGQRVTLRCSPRSGDLSVYWYQQSLDQGLQFLIQYYNGEERAKGNILERFSAQQFPDLHSELNLSSLELGDSALYFCASSVDTDFDQPQHFGDGTRLSIL.

V and J are TRBV28 and TRBJ1-5, with D perhaps matching TRBD1 (6 bases). With 7 bases removed from V and 2 bases from J, the gap between germline ends came to 18 bases. CDR3 length: 16 amino acids. CDR1 is MDHEN and CDR2 is SYDVKM in the germline V gene. The CDR3 is CASILRSRGGNQPQHF. DNA of the CDR3: TGTGCCAGCATCTTAAGATCCAGGGGAGGCAATCAGCCCCAGCATTTT.

The gene calls are TRBV9 and TRBJ1-6, with 9 bases matching TRBD1. Germline CDR1 reads SGDLS; CDR2 reads YYNGEE. V gave up 6 bases and J gave up 7 bases; unmatched junction bases: 8. CDR3 length equals 15 residues. CDR3 in DNA: TGTGCCAGCAATGGAGGGACAGGGACGAATTCACCCCTCCACTTT. Translation: CASNGGTGTNSPLHF.

The gene calls are TRBV9 and TRBJ2-3, with 11 bases that match TRBD1. Germline V CDR1 and CDR2: SGDLS, YYNGEE. V shed 3 bases, J shed 6 bases, and the junction held 6 bases outside the gene matches. This CDR3 is 15 amino acids long. DNA of the CDR3: TGTGCCAGCAGCGCACGGACAGGGGGCGCGGATACGCAGTATTTT. Protein product: CASSARTGGADTQYF.

The gene calls are TRBV21-1 and TRBJ2-7; TRBD2, the table's D call, lacks a check against the DNA. TRBV21-1 is recorded as a pseudogene. The CDR3 extends over 16 amino acids. CDR3 sequence reads: CASSKASAGGKYEQYF. The CDR3 region has the DNA TGTGCCAGCAGCAAAGCCTCAGCGGGAGGGAAGTACGAGCAGTACTTC.

The chain is built from TRBV20-1 and TRBJ1-6; D uncertain. V gave up 3 bases and J gave up 3 bases, with 9 bases separating them. The CDR3 totals 14 residues. Germline assignment: CDR1 DFQATT and CDR2 SNEGSKA (reference sequence). DNA for the CDR3: TGCAGTGCTAGTCCGTTGGACTATAATTCACCCCTCCACTTT. It encodes CSASPLDYNSPLHF.

The chain combines TRBV7-2 with TRBJ2-3; the match to TRBD2 covers 9 bases. Germline values: CDR1 SGHTA, CDR2 FQGNSA. After removal of 5 bases from V and 6 bases from J, the junction contained 15 bases not matched to a gene. This CDR3 contains 17 residues. The CDR3: CASSPPIGGGGRDTQYF. In DNA, the CDR3 is TGTGCCAGCAGCCCCCCGATAGGCGGGGGGGGAAGGGATACGCAGTATTTT.

The V and J genes are TRBV9 and TRBJ1-2; D might be TRBD1 (5 bases). The CDR3 is made up of 16 amino acids. Germline lookup yields CDR1 SGDLS and CDR2 YYNGEE. The V and J ends lost 1 base and 7 bases respectively, with 20 bases between them. CDR3 DNA sequence: TGTGCCAGCAGCGTAACAATAAGGGAAGGGGACGGTGGCTACACCTTC. It yields the protein CASSVTIREGDGGYTF.

The chain has TRBV6-5 and TRBJ2-3; D is undetermined. Between the trimmed V and J ends, which lost 6 bases and 2 bases, there was a span of 15 bases. CDR1 is MNHEY, CDR2 SVGAGI, per germline. This CDR3 is 15 amino acids long. The CDR3 spells CASSDAAIPTDTQYF. In nucleotides, the CDR3 is TGTGCCAGCAGCGACGCGGCAATTCCCACAGATACGCAGTATTTT.

The rearrangement uses TRBV5-4 and TRBJ1-1; TRBD1 might be the D (6 bases). V was trimmed by 7 bases and J by 8 bases, leaving 18 bases between them. The CDR3 has 13 residues. Germline V gene data show CDR1 as SGHNT and CDR2 as YYREEE (reference sequence). This chain's CDR3 is CASWGQGVSEAFF. The CDR3 coding sequence is TGTGCCAGCTGGGGACAAGGCGTGTCGGAAGCTTTCTTT.

This chain connects TRBV29-1 to TRBJ2-5, with D perhaps being TRBD1 or TRBD2 (5 bases each). The CDR3 runs to 15 residues. V gave up 7 bases and J gave up 5 bases, with 23 bases separating them. Germline V gene sequence: CDR1 SQVTM, CDR2 ANQGSEA. The chain's CDR3 is CSASPPLGVGETQYF. CDR3 nucleotide sequence: TGCAGCGCCTCACCTCCCCTGGGGGTGGGGGAGACCCAGTACTTC.

V and J are TRBV2 and TRBJ1-6; the D gene is possibly TRBD1 (5 bases). The CDR3 is 13 residues long. Germline CDR1 is SNHLY and CDR2 is FYNNEI. V shed 8 bases and J shed 2 bases, with 7 bases lying between them. This CDR3 reads CASGTAYNSPLHF. In nucleotides, the CDR3 is TGTGCCAGCGGGACCGCCTATAATTCACCCCTCCACTTT.

The V gene is TRBV10-3, the J gene TRBJ1-3, with 7 nucleotides matching TRBD1. This CDR3 has 15 residues. The J segment lost 8 bases and the V segment lost 6 bases, leaving 13 bases of the junction unmatched. Germline V CDR1 and CDR2: ENHRY, SYGVKD. CDR3: CAIRADRDAGDTIYF. The CDR3 bases are TGTGCCATCAGAGCCGACAGGGACGCAGGTGACACCATATATTTT.

This clone was seen a handful of times. The chain uses TRBV11-2 and TRBJ1-2, with a tentative D call TRBD1 (6 bases). Trimming cost V 0 bases and J 2 bases, with 7 bases left between them. Germline CDR1 and CDR2: SGHAT and FQNNGV. The CDR3 runs 14 residues. Here the CDR3 reads CASSLDGQNYGYTF. The CDR3 DNA reads as TGTGCCAGCAGCTTAGACGGACAGAACTATGGCTACACCTTC.

The rearrangement joins TRBV6-6 to TRBJ2-3; D tentatively reads TRBD1 or TRBD2 (5 bases each). The CDR3 has 18 residues. V gave up 5 bases and J gave up 9 bases, with 30 bases separating them. Germline lookup yields CDR1 MNHNY and CDR2 SVGAGI (reference sequence). The CDR3 loop reads CASSPGTRGPEVQQTQYF. The CDR3 region has the DNA TGTGCCAGCAGTCCGGGGACCCGAGGACCAGAAGTACAGCAGACGCAGTATTTT.

This clone was observed a single time. The chain links TRBV29-1 to TRBJ1-1; D perhaps matches TRBD1 (6 bases). CDR1 is SQVTM, CDR2 ANQGSEA, per germline. V lost 7 bases and J 3 bases, leaving 15 bases between the germline ends. The CDR3 sequence is 13 residues long. CDR3 sequence reads: CSARRGRDTEAFF. For the CDR3, the DNA is TGCAGCGCCCGGAGGGGGAGGGACACTGAAGCTTTCTTT.

This clone came up once. The chain combines TRBV28 with TRBJ2-7, with a tentative D call TRBD1 (5 bases). The CDR3 has 13 residues. Deletions cut 8 bases from V and 0 bases from J, with 11 bases between. Per germline, CDR1 MDHEN and CDR2 SYDVKM. The CDR3 DNA reads TGTGCCAGCCAAAGACAGAGCTCCTACGAGCAGTACTTC. It translates to CASQRQSSYEQYF.

This chain links TRBV7-9 with TRBJ1-1; D unresolved. Germline lookup yields CDR1 SEHNR and CDR2 FQNEAQ (reference sequence). CDR3 length: 14 residues. V was shortened by 5 bases and J by 0 bases, with 10 bases between the two germline ends. CDR3: CASSPWTLNTEAFF. As DNA, the CDR3 is TGTGCCAGCAGCCCCTGGACCCTGAACACTGAAGCTTTCTTT.

The chain uses TRBV5-1 and TRBJ1-4, with TRBD1 as a possible D gene (6 bases). Germline V gene data show CDR1 as SGHRS and CDR2 as YFSETQ. The CDR3 loop spans 16 amino acids. V was clipped by 4 bases and J by 6 bases, with 19 bases between them. The CDR3 loop reads CASSRNRDRGDEKLFF. DNA of the CDR3: TGCGCCAGCAGCCGTAACAGGGATAGAGGAGATGAAAAACTGTTTTTT.

The V call is TRBV27, the J call TRBJ1-1; D is unclear. The CDR3 runs to 14 residues. Trimming pared 5 bases from V and 1 base from J, leaving 11 bases between. The germline CDR1 and CDR2 sequences are MNHEY and SMNVEV (reference sequence). The CDR3 DNA follows: TGTGCCAGCAGTCCCCGGCCGGGGAACACTGAAGCTTTCTTT. Protein: CASSPRPGNTEAFF.

This sequence joins TRBV7-2 and TRBJ2-6; unclear D gene. The CDR3 is 14 amino acids. Trimming removed 6 bases at V and 4 bases at J, with 10 bases between. The germline V gene encodes CDR1 SGHTA and CDR2 FQGNSA. This CDR3 is CASRAQYGANVLTF. The DNA of the CDR3 is TGTGCCAGCAGGGCTCAGTACGGGGCCAACGTCCTGACTTTC.

The chain uses TRBV14 and TRBJ2-1; TRBD2 matches at 13 bases. There are 22 residues in the CDR3. Germline loops: CDR1 SGHDN, CDR2 FVKESK. The V segment lost 2 bases and the J segment 0 bases; nucleotides outside the gene matches: 16. In DNA, the CDR3 is TGTGCCAGCAGCCAACCCCCCGGTCCCACTAGCGGGAGGGAAAGCTCCTACAATGAGCAGTTCTTC. It yields the protein CASSQPPGPTSGRESSYNEQFF.

The chain is built from TRBV18 and TRBJ1-2; D gene unclear. Trimming stripped 3 bases from V and 6 bases from J, with 11 bases between. There are 13 residues in the CDR3. Per the germline V gene, CDR1 is KGHSH and CDR2 is LQKENI. The CDR3 is CASSPGRVDGYTF. CDR3 DNA sequence: TGTGCCAGCTCACCCGGAAGGGTCGATGGCTACACCTTC.